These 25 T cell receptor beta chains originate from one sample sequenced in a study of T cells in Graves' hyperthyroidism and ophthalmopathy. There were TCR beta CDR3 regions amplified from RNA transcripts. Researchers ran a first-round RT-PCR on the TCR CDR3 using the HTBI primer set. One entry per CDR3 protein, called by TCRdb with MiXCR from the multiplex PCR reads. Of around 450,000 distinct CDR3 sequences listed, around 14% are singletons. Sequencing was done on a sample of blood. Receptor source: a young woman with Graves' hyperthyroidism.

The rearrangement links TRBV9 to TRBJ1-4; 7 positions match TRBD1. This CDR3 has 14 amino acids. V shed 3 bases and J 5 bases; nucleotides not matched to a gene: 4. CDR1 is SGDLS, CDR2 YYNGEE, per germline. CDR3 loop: CASSAGQWNEKLFF. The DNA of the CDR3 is TGTGCCAGCAGCGCGGGACAGTGGAATGAAAAACTGTTTTTT.

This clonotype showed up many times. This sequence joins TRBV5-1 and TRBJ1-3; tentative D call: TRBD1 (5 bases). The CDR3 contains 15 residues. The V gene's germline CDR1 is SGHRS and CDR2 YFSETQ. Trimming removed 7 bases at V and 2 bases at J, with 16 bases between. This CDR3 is CASAWGVNAGNTIYF. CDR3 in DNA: TGCGCCAGCGCTTGGGGGGTTAACGCTGGAAACACCATATATTTT.

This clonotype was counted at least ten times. CDR3 loop: CASSYSREGDEQFF. CDR3 nucleotide sequence: TGTGCCAGCAGTTACAGTAGGGAGGGGGATGAGCAGTTCTTC. The chain has TRBV6-1 and TRBJ2-1, with D possibly TRBD2 on 7 matching bases. Germline assignment: CDR1 MNHNS and CDR2 SASEGT. This CDR3 region has 14 residues. With 5 bases removed from V and 8 bases from J, the gap between germline ends came to 16 bases.

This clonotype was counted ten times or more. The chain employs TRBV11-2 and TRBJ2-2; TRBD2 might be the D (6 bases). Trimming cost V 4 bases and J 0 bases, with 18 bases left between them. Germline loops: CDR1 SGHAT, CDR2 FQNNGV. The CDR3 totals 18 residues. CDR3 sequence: CASSSLSVGTPNTGELFF. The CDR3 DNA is TGTGCCAGCAGCTCCCTTTCCGTTGGGACTCCGAACACCGGGGAGCTGTTTTTT.

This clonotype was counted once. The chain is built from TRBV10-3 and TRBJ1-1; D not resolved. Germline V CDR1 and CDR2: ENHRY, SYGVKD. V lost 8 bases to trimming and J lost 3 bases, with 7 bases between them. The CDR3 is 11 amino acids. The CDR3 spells CAIFSHTEAFF. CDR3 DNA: TGTGCCATCTTCTCCCACACTGAAGCTTTCTTT.

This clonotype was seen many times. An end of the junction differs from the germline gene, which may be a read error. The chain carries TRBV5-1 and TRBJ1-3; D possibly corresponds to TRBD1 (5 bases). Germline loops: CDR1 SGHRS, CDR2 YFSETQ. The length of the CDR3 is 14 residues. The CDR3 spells CASSQGVSGNTIYF. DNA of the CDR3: TGTGCCAGCAGTCAAGGGGTCTCTGGAAACACCATATATTTT.

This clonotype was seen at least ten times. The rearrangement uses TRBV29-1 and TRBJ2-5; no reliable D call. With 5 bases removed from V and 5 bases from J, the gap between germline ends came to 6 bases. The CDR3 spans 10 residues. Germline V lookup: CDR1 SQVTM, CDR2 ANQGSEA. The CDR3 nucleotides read TGCAGCGTTCAACCGGAGACCCAGTACTTC. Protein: CSVQPETQYF.

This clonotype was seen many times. The DNA for the CDR3 is TGCAGTGCCGGCACAGGGGTGGAGAATGAAAAACTGTTTTTT. This codes for CSAGTGVENEKLFF. The chain links TRBV20-1 to TRBJ1-4, with 7 positions matching TRBD1. Trimming removed 6 bases from V and 5 bases from J; junction bases left unmatched: 9. CDR3 length: 14 residues. Germline V gene sequence: CDR1 DFQATT, CDR2 SNEGSKA (reference sequence).

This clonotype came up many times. The CDR3 loop reads CSAASEQETQYF. The DNA for the CDR3 is TGCAGTGCTGCTAGCGAACAAGAGACCCAGTACTTC. V is TRBV20-1 and J is TRBJ2-5; a weak D match, TRBD2 (6 bases). The CDR3 has 12 residues. V was cut by 5 bases and J by 2 bases, with 9 bases left in between. Per germline, CDR1 DFQATT and CDR2 SNEGSKA (reference sequence).

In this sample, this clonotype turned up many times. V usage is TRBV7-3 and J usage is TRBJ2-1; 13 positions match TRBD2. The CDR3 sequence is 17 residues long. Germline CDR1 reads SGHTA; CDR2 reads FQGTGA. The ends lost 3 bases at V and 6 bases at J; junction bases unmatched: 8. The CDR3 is CASSFPRTSGSSNEQFF. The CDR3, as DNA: TGTGCCAGCAGCTTCCCTCGGACTAGCGGGAGTTCCAATGAGCAGTTCTTC.

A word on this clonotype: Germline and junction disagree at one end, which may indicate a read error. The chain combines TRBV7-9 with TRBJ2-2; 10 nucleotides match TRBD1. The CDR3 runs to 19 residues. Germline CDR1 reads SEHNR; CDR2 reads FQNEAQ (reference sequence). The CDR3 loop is CASNPRQGALTTNAGELFF. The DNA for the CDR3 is TGTGCCAGCAACCCGAGACAGGGGGCTTTAACCACGAACGCCGGGGAGCTGTTTTTT.

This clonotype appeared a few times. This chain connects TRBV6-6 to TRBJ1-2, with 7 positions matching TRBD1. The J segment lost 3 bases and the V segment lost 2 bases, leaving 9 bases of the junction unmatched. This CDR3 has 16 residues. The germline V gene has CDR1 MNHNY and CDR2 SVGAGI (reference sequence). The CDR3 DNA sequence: TGTGCCAGCAGTTACGAGGAGGGGGCTAGGTACTATGGCTACACCTTC. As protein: CASSYEEGARYYGYTF.

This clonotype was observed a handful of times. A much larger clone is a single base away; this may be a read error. The DNA of the CDR3 is TGTGCCAGCAGCCCAGCGAAGTCCCCCTACAATGAGCAGTTCTTC. This codes for CASSPAKSPYNEQFF. The chain recombines TRBV7-8 with TRBJ2-1, with D uncertain. V gave up 5 bases and J gave up 2 bases, with 13 bases separating them. Germline V gene lookup returns CDR1 SGHVS and CDR2 FQNEAQ. This CDR3 has 15 residues.

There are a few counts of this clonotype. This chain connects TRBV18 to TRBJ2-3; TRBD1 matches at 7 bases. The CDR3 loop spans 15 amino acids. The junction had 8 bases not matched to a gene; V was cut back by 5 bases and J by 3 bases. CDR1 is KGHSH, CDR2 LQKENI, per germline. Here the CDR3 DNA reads TGTGCCAGCTCAGACATAGGGGGCTTGACAGATACGCAGTATTTT. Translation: CASSDIGGLTDTQYF.

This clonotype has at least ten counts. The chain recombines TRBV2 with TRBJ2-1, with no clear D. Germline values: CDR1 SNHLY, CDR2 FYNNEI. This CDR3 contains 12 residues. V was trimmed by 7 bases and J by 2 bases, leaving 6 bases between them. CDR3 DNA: TGTGCCAGCATGGCGACCTACAATGAGCAGTTCTTC. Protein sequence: CASMATYNEQFF.

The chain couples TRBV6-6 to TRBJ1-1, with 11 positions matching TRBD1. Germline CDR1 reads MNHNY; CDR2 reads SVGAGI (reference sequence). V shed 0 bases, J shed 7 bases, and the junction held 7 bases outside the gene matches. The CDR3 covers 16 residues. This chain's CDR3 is CASSYSGQGARSEAFF. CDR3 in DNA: TGTGCCAGCAGTTACTCAGGACAGGGGGCGCGGAGTGAAGCTTTCTTT.

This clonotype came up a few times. This CDR3 reads CASSPGVGSNEKLFF. The CDR3 coding sequence is TGTGCCAGCAGCCCCGGAGTCGGAAGTAATGAAAAACTGTTTTTT. The chain joins TRBV5-5 to TRBJ1-4; D is ambiguous. There are 15 residues in the CDR3. The germline gives CDR1 SGHKS, CDR2 YYEKEE (reference sequence). Trimming left V 4 bases short and J 4 bases short, with 14 bases between.

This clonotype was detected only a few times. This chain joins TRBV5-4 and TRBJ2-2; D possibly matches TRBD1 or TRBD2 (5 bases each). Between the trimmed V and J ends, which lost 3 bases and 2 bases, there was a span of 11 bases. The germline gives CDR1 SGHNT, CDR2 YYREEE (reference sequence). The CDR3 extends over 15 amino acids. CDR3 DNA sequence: TGTGCCAGCAGCTGGGGGACCTACAACACCGGGGAGCTGTTTTTT. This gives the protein CASSWGTYNTGELFF. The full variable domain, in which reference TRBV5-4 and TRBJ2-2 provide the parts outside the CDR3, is ETGVTQSPTHLIKTRGQQVTLRCSSQSGHNTVSWYQQALGQGPQFIFQYYREEENGRGNFPPRFSGLQFPNYSSELNVNALELDDSALYLCASSWGTYNTGELFFGEGSRLTVL.

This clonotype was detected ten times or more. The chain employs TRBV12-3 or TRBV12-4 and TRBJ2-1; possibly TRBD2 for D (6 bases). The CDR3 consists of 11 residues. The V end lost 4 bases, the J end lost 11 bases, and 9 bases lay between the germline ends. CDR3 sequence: CASSSGGKQFF. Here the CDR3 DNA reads TGTGCCAGCAGTTCTGGGGGGAAGCAGTTCTTC.

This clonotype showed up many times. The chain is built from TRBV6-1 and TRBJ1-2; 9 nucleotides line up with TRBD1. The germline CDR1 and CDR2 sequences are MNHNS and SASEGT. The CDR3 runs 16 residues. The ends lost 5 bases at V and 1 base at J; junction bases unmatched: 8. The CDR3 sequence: CASSWTGDDGNYGYTF. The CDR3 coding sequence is TGTGCCAGCAGTTGGACAGGGGACGACGGTAACTATGGCTACACCTTC.

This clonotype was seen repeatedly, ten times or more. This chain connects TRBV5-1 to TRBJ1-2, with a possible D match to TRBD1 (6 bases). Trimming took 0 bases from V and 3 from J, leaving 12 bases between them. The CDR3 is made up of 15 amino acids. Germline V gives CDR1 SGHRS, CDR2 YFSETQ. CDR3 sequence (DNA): TGCGCCAGCAGCTTGGGGGCAGGGGAGGACTATGGCTACACCTTC. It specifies CASSLGAGEDYGYTF.

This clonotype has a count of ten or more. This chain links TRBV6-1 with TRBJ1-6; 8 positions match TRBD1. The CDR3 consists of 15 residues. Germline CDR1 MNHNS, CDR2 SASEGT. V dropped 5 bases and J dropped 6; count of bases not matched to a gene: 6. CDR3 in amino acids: CASSSRQGPNSPLHF. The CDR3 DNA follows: TGTGCCAGCAGTTCAAGACAGGGGCCTAATTCACCCCTCCACTTT.

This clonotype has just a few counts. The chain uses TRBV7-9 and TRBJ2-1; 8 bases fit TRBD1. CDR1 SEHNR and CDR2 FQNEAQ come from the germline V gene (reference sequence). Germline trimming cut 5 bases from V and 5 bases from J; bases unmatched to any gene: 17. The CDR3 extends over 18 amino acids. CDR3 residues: CASSPLGQGPSRNNEQFF. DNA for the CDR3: TGTGCCAGCAGCCCACTCGGACAGGGACCTTCCCGGAACAATGAGCAGTTCTTC.

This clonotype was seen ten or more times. CDR3 residues: CASSGGTNEKLFF. The CDR3 coding sequence is TGTGCCAGCAGCGGCGGAACTAATGAAAAACTGTTTTTT. This chain connects TRBV5-5 to TRBJ1-4; D remains ambiguous. In germline, CDR1 is SGHKS, CDR2 YYEKEE (reference sequence). The V gene lost 4 bases and the J gene lost 1 base, with 5 bases spanning the gap. This CDR3 is 13 amino acids long.

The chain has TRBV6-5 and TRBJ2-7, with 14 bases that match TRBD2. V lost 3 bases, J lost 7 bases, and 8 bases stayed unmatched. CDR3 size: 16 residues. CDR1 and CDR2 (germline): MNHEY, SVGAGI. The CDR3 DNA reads TGTGCCAGCAGTTATCGGGGACTAGCGGGAGTCGATGAGCAGTACTTC. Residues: CASSYRGLAGVDEQYF.